Included here is one T cell receptor (beta chain) sequence, with context. This clonotype was recorded many times. No antigen is known for it. The input lacks base qualities; no much larger clone sits a single base away. The ophthalmopathy patients had moderately to severely active disease, with a Clinical Activity Score of 3 or higher, a NOSPECS grade of 4 or higher, and a disease duration of less than 3 months. Patients were excluded if they had other autoimmune diseases, uncontrolled infections, pregnancy or lactation. Diagnosis was based on clinical symptoms, serum thyroxine, TRAb, thyroid ultrasound and orbital computed tomography. Using Ficoll-Paque density gradient centrifugation, PBMCs were isolated from about 10 ml of fresh peripheral blood. Total RNA was extracted using Trizol reagent, and RNA quality was checked on an Agilent 2100 Bioanalyzer. This sample was included in a study of Graves' ophthalmopathy and Graves' hyperthyroidism (dated by TCRdb to the late 2010s). General notes on the study: Peripheral blood was collected at initial diagnosis, prior to any treatment. In five to seven hyperthyroidism patients, T-cell repertoires of thyroid tissue and blood were compared. TCR beta repertoire signatures were used to distinguish Graves' ophthalmopathy from Graves' hyperthyroidism and to predict progression to ophthalmopathy. To explore V-J signatures distinguishing ophthalmopathy from hyperthyroidism, a discovery set of about a hundred patients (43 ophthalmopathy, around 55 stable hyperthyroidism) was enrolled. In total, 135 blood samples were TCR-sequenced: under 45 ophthalmopathy, some 72 hyperthyroidism and some 17 hyperthyroidism-to-ophthalmopathy patients. An independent validation cohort comprised about 20 hyperthyroidism patients and 17 patients who later progressed from hyperthyroidism to ophthalmopathy. After sampling, hyperthyroidism patients received methimazole starting at 30 mg daily, and ophthalmopathy patients received high-dose intravenous methylprednisolone. Broad study findings and their caveats: Most expanded thyroid clonotypes with frequency above 0.001 were also detected in blood, suggesting blood repertoires may reflect the thyroid immune response. In cross-validation, the 13-signature model distinguished ophthalmopathy from stable hyperthyroidism with around 90% sensitivity and 81.08% specificity, while in the test set the corresponding values were roughly 80% and 75%. No statistical method was used to predetermine the sample size, and group allocation was not hidden from the investigators. In validation, the model predicted ophthalmopathy progression with nearly 71% sensitivity and 72.22% specificity; roughly eleven predicted patients were CT-confirmed with GO in a median of approximately 6.2 months.

For repertoire sequencing, TCR beta CDR3 regions were amplified from RNA transcripts. The first round of RT-PCR was done with HTBI primers and the Qiagen OneStep RT-PCR kit, and was followed by a second round of multiplex PCR, then size selection and purification. Sequencing of the libraries was carried out on an Illumina HiSeq2000 in paired-end mode with 100 bp reads. The original pipeline was this. Reads were processed with SOAPnuke, discarding reads with adapters, uncalled bases, mean Phred below 15, or no exact constant-primer or identifier match. COPE v1.2.5 was used to merge high-quality paired reads. Unique nucleotide sequences were defined as clonotypes and aligned to IMGT TRB V, D and J references using MiTCR v1.1. The analysis was limited to V-J combinations with a frequency above 0.0001, which together covered around 99% of the repertoires. A TCR clonal expansion and chaos score per V-J combination was defined as the ratio of F50 clonal expansion to chaos observed in the TCRdist matrix. Welch's t-statistics and random forest were used to reduce the features to 10 to 15 V-J combinations, which were then used as input to a naive Bayes classifier. Thyroid-blood repertoire similarity was quantified with the Morisita-Horn index. TCRdb reprocessing: public reads trimmed at Q25 with fastp, clones called with MiXCR, in-frame beta chains kept. Each record represents a unique CDR3 protein, reported with the most common genes and DNA among its rows. TCRdb, not the authors, supplied the V and J calls. In this sample the table shows approximately 640,000 distinct CDR3 sequences, more than 40% of which occur a single time. Jointly, the top ten make up under 3.5% of the sample.

Sequences were obtained from peripheral blood. This TCR was sampled from an adult man with Graves' ophthalmopathy.

The sequenced DNA: TGTGCCAGCAGCTTAGCTGGGGGGTTTAATGGCTACACCTTC. Translated, it gives CASSLAGGFNGYTF. This sequence uses TRBV7-9 and TRBJ1-2, with TRBD1 tentatively as D gene (5 bases match). Deletion took 0 bases off V and 6 bases off J, with a span of 11 bases between the germline ends. CDR3 length: 14 amino acids, cysteine to phenylalanine. The sequence is cut down to CDR3 DNA, 42 bases in frame from base 1. According to the germline V gene (reference sequence), CDR1 reads SEHNR and CDR2 reads FQNEAQ.